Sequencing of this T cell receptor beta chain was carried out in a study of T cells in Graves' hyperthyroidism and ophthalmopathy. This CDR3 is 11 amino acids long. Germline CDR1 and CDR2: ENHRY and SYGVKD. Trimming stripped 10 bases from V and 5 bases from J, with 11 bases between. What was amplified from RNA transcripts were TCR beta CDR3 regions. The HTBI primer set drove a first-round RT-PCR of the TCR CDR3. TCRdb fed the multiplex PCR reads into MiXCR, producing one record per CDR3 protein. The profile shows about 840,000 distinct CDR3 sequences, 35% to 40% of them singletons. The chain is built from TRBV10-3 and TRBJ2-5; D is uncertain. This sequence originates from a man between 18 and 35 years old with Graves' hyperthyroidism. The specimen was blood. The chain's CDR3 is CATKARETQYF. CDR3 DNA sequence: TGTGCCACCAAGGCGCGGGAGACCCAGTACTTC.